Sequencing of this TCR beta chain was carried out in a study of metastatic and nonmetastatic thyroid tumors. Study information: Repertoires of blood and of tissue (tumor or nodule) from malignant and benign thyroid patients were compared. General study points: Malignant thyroid tumors reportedly had TCR beta diversity that was significantly higher than in benign nodules, in blood and tumor.

A note on this clone: Antigen: not known.

Every patient underwent thyroid surgery untreated. Per the original data handling: Construction of a distant-metastasis classifier for papillary thyroid cancer relied on CDR3 differences across clinicopathological groups. Using MiXCR, TCRdb re-called clones from the PCR reads. TCRdb, rather than the study authors, made the V and J calls. The profile shows fewer than 20,000 clones, under 30% of them singletons. The sequenced sample was adjacent normal tissue. This receptor was taken from a female donor with papillary thyroid cancer or a benign thyroid nodule (not recorded which). Some clones in this sample may be carry-over from other donors' samples.

CDR3 protein: CASSLDYTSTDTQYF. CDR3 DNA sequence: TGTGCCAGCAGCTTAGATTACACTAGCACAGATACGCAGTATTTT. J is TRBJ2-3 and V is TRBV11-2; D remains ambiguous. Germline V lookup: CDR1 SGHAT, CDR2 FQNNGV. V was cut by 0 bases and J by 0 bases, with 7 bases left in between. The CDR3 covers 15 residues.